These T cell receptor beta chains were read from a single sample in a study of beta chain features in type 1 diabetes. Assay: immunoSEQ multiplex PCR; the TCRdb copy retains only in-frame clones and omits some. The data contain 400,000 to 600,000 clones, approximately 28% of them singletons. The source material was naive CD4+ T cells from blood. The receptor set was obtained from a man aged 18 to 29 in good health. CDR3s include the opening cysteine and the closing phenylalanine or tryptophan. Each record gives: CDR3 length, V gene, CDR3 protein.

len: 13
v_gene: TRBV25-1
CDR3aa: CASGSQGNTEAFF

len: 15
v_gene: TRBV30
CDR3aa: CAWNELAGSGNEQYF

len: 15
v_gene: TRBV6-1
CDR3aa: CASSPAHRGFYGYTF

len: 17
v_gene: TRBV13
CDR3aa: CASSIRIAGGVYNEQFF

len: 13
v_gene: TRBV30
CDR3aa: CAWSVQGLGEQYF

len: 14
v_gene: TRBV11-2
CDR3aa: CASSSPSPMETQYF

len: 14
v_gene: TRBV2
CDR3aa: CASSETVAKNIQYF

len: 14
v_gene: TRBV11-2
CDR3aa: CASSPGGSYQPQHF

len: 12
v_gene: TRBV7-9
CDR3aa: CATSPANYGYTF

len: 16
v_gene: TRBV6-5
CDR3aa: CATSYASGVSYNEQFF

len: 14
v_gene: TRBV30
CDR3aa: CAWSVGGASEKLFF

len: 15
v_gene: TRBV21-1
CDR3aa: CASSKESGRQETQYF

len: 14
v_gene: TRBV5-1
CDR3aa: CASSLTSSTDTQYF

len: 13
v_gene: TRBV27
CDR3aa: CASSGDSYNEQFF

len: 14
v_gene: TRBV10-3
CDR3aa: CAISLAEEADTQYF

len: 11
v_gene: TRBV29-1
CDR3aa: CSVARGAAQYF

len: 18
v_gene: TRBV4-2
CDR3aa: CASSQAPGGGATNEKLFF

len: 12
v_gene: TRBV2
CDR3aa: CAGGTGHTEAFF

len: 11
v_gene: TRBV28
CDR3aa: CASSVPETQYF

len: 11
v_gene: TRBV20-1
CDR3aa: CSAGTNTEAFF

len: 14
v_gene: TRBV10-3
CDR3aa: CAISRTGGRNEQFF

len: 12
v_gene: TRBV29-1
CDR3aa: CSVRLAGDTQYF

len: 14
v_gene: TRBV19
CDR3aa: CASSIVPGGETQYF

len: 11
v_gene: TRBV19
CDR3aa: CASWTGGKLFF

len: 13
v_gene: TRBV30
CDR3aa: CAWTLHSGNTIYF

len: 15
v_gene: TRBV4-2
CDR3aa: CASSQEAGRGNEQFF

len: 15
v_gene: TRBV14
CDR3aa: CASSRIRDSQETQYF

len: 17
v_gene: TRBV4-2
CDR3aa: CASSQELGASGRYEQYF

len: 16
v_gene: TRBV5-1
CDR3aa: CASSTKAGTGRETQYF

len: 13
v_gene: TRBV9
CDR3aa: CASSADGQGEAFF

len: 13
v_gene: TRBV30
CDR3aa: CAWDPGQRNTQYF

len: 14
v_gene: TRBV6-6
CDR3aa: CASITSGNYNEQFF

len: 18
v_gene: TRBV28
CDR3aa: CASRFPTRGLSSYNEQFF

len: 15
v_gene: TRBV7-8
CDR3aa: CASSSGLFSYNEQFF

len: 12
v_gene: TRBV7-2
CDR3aa: CASSPVGETQYF

len: 14
v_gene: TRBV7-2
CDR3aa: CASSNRVLQETQYF

len: 16
v_gene: TRBV2
CDR3aa: CASSELASGYTDTQYF

len: 15
v_gene: TRBV6-5
CDR3aa: CASSYARGTDNEQFF

len: 13
v_gene: TRBV10-3
CDR3aa: CATAPGQGGNQYF

len: 12
v_gene: TRBV30
CDR3aa: CAWTATNEKLFF

len: 14
v_gene: TRBV25-1
CDR3aa: CASSEFGGPGELFF

len: 15
v_gene: TRBV9
CDR3aa: CASSVGTGGNQPQHF

len: 11
v_gene: TRBV28
CDR3aa: CASRSEYEQYF

len: 18
v_gene: TRBV18
CDR3aa: CASSPQISSSGDHNEQFF

len: 12
v_gene: TRBV28
CDR3aa: CASRKQGGEQFF

len: 13
v_gene: TRBV30
CDR3aa: CAWKIQANYGYTF

len: 14
v_gene: TRBV7-3
CDR3aa: CASGPSAGPDTQYF

len: 14
v_gene: TRBV7-9
CDR3aa: CASQQGVSNQPQHF

len: 13
v_gene: TRBV29-1
CDR3aa: CSVVQGPNTEAFF

len: 14
v_gene: TRBV7-9
CDR3aa: CASSLQGAQETQYF

len: 14
v_gene: TRBV30
CDR3aa: CAWSAGLRNTEAFF

len: 15
v_gene: TRBV7-2
CDR3aa: CASSGSGGANQPQHF

len: 13
v_gene: TRBV30
CDR3aa: CAWSPRGLGEQYF

len: 12
v_gene: TRBV6-5
CDR3aa: CASSNQFRTRGF

len: 15
v_gene: TRBV7-9
CDR3aa: CASSPDSVGAYEQYF

len: 14
v_gene: TRBV27
CDR3aa: CASSPKRPTSEQFF

len: 12
v_gene: TRBV29-1
CDR3aa: CSVGGRGETQYF